This TCR beta chain derives from a study of post-analysis software for immune sequencing data. The study's findings and limits: Versus controls, multiple sclerosis patients showed significantly lower diversity (normalized Chao1). The five TRBV segments detected at higher frequency in patients than in controls included TRBV5-6, TRBV5-1 and TRBV20-1. F measure grouped same-batch samples tightly together.

Researchers reported that TCR beta cDNA libraries carried unique molecular identifiers. T cells numbering roughly 1 to 10 million yielded around 500,000 cDNA molecules. A single record per CDR3 protein comes from TCRdb applying MiXCR to the PCR reads. The table lists a few hundred thousand distinct CDR3 sequences, roughly 35% of them singletons. CDR1 is SGHTA, CDR2 FQGNSA, per germline. Trimming removed 1 base at V and 1 base at J, with 16 bases between. This CDR3 region has 17 residues. As regards this clonotype: Its antigen is unidentified.

This receptor was taken from a girl aged 10 to 17 with multiple sclerosis. The sample was blood. This sequence joins TRBV7-2 and TRBJ2-5; a weak D match, TRBD2 (6 bases). Here the CDR3 DNA reads TGTGCCAGCAGCTTAGGGGATAGGAGGCGGGGCCAAGAGACCCAGTACTTC. Encoded protein: CASSLGDRRRGQETQYF.